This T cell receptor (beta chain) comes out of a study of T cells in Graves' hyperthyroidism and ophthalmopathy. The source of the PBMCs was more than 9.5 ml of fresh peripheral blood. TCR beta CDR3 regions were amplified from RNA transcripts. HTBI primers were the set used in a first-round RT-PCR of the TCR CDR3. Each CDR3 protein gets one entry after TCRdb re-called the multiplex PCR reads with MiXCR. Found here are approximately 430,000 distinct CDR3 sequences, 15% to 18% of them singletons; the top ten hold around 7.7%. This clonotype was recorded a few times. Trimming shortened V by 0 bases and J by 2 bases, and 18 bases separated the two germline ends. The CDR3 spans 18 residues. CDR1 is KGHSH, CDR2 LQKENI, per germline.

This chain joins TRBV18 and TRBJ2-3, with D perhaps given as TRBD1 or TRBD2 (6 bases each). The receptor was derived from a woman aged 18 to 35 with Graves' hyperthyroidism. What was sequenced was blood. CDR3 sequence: CASSPPIARGPNTDTQYF. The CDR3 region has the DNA TGTGCCAGCTCACCACCGATAGCACGGGGGCCGAACACAGATACGCAGTATTTT.